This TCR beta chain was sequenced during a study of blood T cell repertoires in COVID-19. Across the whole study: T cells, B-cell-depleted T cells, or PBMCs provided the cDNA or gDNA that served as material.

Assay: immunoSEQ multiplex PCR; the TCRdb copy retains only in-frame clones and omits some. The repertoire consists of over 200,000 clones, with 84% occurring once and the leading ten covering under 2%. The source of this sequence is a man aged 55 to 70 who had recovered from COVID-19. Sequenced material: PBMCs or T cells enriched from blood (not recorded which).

This chain's CDR3 is CAISGTGYHEQYF. The CDR3, as DNA: TGTGCCATCAGTGGGACAGGGTATCACGAGCAGTACTTC. The chain has TRBV10-3 and TRBJ2-7; 8 nucleotides match TRBD1. V was pared by 4 bases and J by 5 bases, with 4 bases of the junction left unmatched. Germline V CDR1 and CDR2: ENHRY, SYGVKD. The CDR3 spans 13 residues.